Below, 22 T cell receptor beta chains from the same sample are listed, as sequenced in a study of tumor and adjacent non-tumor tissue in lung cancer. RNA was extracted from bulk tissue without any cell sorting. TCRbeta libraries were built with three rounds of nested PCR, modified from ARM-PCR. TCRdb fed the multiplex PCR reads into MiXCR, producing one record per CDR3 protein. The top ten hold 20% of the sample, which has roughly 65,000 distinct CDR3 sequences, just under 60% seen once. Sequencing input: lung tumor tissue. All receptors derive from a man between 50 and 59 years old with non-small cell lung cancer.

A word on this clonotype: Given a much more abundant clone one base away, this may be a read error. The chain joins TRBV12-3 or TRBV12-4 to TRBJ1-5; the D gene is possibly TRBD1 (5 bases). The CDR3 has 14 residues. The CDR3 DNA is TGTGCCAGCAGTTTAGCCGAAGGGGATGGGCCCCAGCGTTTT. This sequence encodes CASSLAEGDGPQRF.

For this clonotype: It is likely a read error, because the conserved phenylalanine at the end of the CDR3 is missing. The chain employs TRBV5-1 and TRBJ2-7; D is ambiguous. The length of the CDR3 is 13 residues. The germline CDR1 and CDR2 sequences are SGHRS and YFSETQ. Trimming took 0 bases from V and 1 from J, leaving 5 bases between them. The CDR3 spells CASSLAQSYEQYY. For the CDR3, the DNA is TGCGCCAGCAGCTTGGCGCAGTCCTACGAGCAGTACTAC.

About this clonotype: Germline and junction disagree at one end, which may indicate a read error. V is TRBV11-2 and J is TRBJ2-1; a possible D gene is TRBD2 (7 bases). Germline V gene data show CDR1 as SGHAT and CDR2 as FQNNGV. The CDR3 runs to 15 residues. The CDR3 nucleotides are TGTGCCAGTAGCTTAGGGGGGGGGGATAGCGGTGAGCAGTTCTTC. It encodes CASSLGGGDSGEQFF.

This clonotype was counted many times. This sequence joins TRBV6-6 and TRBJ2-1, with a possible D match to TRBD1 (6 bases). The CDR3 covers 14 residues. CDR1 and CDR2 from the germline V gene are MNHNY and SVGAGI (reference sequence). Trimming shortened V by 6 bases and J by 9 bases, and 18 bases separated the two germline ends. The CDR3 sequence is CASSASGQSVEQFF. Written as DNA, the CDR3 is TGTGCCAGCAGCGCATCGGGACAATCAGTTGAGCAGTTCTTC.

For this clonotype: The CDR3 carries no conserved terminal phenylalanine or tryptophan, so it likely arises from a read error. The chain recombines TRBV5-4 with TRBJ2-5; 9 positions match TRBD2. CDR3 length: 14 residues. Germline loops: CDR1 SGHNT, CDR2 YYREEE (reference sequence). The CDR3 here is CTSSLYSGGETQYL. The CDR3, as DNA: TGTACCAGCAGCTTGTATAGCGGGGGTGAGACCCAGTACCTC.

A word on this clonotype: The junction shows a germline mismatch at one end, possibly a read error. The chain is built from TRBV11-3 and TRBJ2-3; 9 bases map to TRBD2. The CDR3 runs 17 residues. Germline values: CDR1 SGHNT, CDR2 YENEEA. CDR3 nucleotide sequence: TGTGCCAGCAGCTTAGGGAGTAGCGGGGGCGCCACAGATGCGCAGTATTTT. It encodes CASSLGSSGGATDAQYF. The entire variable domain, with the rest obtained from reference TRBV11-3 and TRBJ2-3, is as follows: EAGVVQSPRYKIIEKKQPVAFWCNPISGHNTLYWYLQNLGQGPELLIRYENEEAVDDSQLPKDRFSAERLKGVDSTLKIQPAELGDSAVYLCASSLGSSGGATDAQYFGPGTRLTVL.

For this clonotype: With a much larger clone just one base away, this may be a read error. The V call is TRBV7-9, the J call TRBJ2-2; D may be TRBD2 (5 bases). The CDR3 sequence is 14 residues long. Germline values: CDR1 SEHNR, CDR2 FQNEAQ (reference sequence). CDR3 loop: CASSLVGKTGKLFF. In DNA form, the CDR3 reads TGTGCCAGCAGCTTAGTCGGGAAAACCGGGAAGCTGTTTTTT.

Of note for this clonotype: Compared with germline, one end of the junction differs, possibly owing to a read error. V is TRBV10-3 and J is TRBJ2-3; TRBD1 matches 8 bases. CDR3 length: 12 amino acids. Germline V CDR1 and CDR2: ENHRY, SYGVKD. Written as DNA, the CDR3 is TGTGCCATTCAGGGGGCCGCAGATACACAGTATTTT. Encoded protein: CAIQGAADTQYF.

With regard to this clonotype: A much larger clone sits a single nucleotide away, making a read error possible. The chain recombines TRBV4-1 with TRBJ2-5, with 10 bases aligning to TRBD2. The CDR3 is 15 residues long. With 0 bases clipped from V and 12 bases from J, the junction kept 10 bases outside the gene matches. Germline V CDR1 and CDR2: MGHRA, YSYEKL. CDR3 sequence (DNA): TGCGCCAGCAGCCAAGACTCGGGGACTAGCGCAACCGAGTACTTC. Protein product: CASSQDSGTSATEYF.

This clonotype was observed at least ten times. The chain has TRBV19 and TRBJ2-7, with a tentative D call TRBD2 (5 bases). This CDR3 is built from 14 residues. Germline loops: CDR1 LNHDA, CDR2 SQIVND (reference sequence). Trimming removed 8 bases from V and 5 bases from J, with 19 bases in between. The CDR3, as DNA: TGTGCCAGTCCCCGAGCGAGGGCCGACCACGAGCAGTACTTC. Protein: CASPRARADHEQYF. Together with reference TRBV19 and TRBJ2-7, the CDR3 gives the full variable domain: DGGITQSPKYLFRKEGQNVTLSCEQNLNHDAMYWYRQDPGQGLRLIYYSQIVNDFQKGDIAEGYSVSREKKESFPLTVTSAQKNPTAFYLCASPRARADHEQYFGPGTRLTVT.

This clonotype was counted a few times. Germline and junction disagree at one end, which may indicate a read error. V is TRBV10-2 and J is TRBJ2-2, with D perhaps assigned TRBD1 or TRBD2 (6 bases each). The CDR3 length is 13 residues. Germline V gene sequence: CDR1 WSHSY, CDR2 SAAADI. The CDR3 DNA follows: TGCTCCAGCAGTGAGATCGTTGATGGGGGGCTATTTTTT. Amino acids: CSSSEIVDGGLFF.

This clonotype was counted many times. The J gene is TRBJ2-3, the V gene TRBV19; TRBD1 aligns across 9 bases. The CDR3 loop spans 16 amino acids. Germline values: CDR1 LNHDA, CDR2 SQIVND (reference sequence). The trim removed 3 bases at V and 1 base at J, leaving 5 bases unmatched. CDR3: CASSIQGQGGTDTQYF. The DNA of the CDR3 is TGTGCCAGTAGTATTCAGGGACAGGGTGGCACAGATACGCAGTATTTT.

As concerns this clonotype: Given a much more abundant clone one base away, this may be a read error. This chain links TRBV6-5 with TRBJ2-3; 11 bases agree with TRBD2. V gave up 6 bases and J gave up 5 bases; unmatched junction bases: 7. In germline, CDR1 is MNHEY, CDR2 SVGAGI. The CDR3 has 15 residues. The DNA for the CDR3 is TGTGCCAGCAGCCCGACTAGCGGGGTGAGAGATACGCAGTATTTT. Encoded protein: CASSPTSGVRDTQYF.

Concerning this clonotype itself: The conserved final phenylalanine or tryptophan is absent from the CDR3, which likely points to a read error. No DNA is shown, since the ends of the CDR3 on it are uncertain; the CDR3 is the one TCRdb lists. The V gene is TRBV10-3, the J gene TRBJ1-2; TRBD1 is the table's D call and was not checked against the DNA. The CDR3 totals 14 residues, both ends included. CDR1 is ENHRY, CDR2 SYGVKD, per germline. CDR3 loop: CAISELGQNYGYTI.

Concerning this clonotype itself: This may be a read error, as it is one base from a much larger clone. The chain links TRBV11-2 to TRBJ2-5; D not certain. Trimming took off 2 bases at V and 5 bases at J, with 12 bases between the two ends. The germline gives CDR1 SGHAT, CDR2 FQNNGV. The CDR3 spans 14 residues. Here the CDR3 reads CASSLSWGLETQYF. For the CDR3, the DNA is TGTGCCAGCAGCTTATCTTGGGGTTTGGAGACCCAGTACTTC. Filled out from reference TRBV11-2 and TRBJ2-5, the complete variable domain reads EAGVAQSPRYKIIEKRQSVAFWCNPISGHATLYWYQQILGQGPKLLIQFQNNGVVDDSQLPKDRFSAERLKGVDSTLKIQPAKLEDSAVYLCASSLSWGLETQYFGPGTRLLVL.

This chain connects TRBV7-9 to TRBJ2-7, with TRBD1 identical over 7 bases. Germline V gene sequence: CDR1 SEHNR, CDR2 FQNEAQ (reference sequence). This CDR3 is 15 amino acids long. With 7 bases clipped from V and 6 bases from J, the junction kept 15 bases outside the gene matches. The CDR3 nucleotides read TGTGCCAGCAACTCGGGACAGTCTCTCCTAAGCGAGCAGTACTTC. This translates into CASNSGQSLLSEQYF.

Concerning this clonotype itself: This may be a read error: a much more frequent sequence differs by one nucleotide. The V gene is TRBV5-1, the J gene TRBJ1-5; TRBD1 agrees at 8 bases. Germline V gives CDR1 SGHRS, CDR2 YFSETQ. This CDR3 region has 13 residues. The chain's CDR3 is CASNLGQDQPQHF. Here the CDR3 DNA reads TGCGCCAGCAACTTGGGACAGGATCAGCCCCAGCATTTT.

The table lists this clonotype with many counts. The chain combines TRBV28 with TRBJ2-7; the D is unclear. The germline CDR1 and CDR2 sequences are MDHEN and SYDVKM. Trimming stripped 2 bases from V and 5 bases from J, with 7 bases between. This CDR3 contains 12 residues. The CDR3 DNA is TGTGCCAGCAGTTTAAATAGGGACGAGCAGTACTTC. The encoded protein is CASSLNRDEQYF.

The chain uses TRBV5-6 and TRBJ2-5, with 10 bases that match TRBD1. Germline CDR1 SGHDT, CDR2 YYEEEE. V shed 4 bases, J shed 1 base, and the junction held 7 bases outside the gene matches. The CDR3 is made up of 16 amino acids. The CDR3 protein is CASSRQGASLQETQYF. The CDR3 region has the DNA TGTGCCAGCAGCCGACAGGGGGCGAGCCTCCAAGAGACCCAGTACTTC.

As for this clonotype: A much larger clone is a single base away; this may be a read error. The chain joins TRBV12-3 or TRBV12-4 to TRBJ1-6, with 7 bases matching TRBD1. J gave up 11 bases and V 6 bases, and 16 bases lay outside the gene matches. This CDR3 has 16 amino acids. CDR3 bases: TGTGCCAGCAGCAGGGCCGGACAGGACGTACCTACACCCCTCCACTTT. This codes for CASSRAGQDVPTPLHF.

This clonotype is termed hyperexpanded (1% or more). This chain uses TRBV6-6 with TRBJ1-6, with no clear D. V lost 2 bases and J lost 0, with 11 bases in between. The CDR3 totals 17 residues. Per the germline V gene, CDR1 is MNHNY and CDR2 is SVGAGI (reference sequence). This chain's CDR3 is CASSYDETSSYNSPLHF. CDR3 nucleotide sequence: TGTGCCAGCAGTTACGATGAGACGAGCTCCTATAATTCACCCCTCCACTTT.

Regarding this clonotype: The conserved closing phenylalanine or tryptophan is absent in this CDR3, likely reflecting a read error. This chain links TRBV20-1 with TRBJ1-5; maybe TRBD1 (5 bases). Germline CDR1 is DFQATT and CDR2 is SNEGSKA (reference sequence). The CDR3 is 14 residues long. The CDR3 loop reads CSARRAGSSQLQHS. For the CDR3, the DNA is TGCAGTGCTAGAAGGGCAGGGAGCAGTCAGCTCCAGCATTCT.